This T cell receptor (beta chain) was sequenced for a study of T cells in tumors after PD-1 blockade. Study in general: Patients received pembrolizumab 200 mg every 3 weeks or cemiplimab 350 mg every 2 weeks. During anti-PD-1 treatment, some patients continued daily vismodegib 150 mg.

Germline CDR1 and CDR2: SNHLY and FYNNEI. The trim removed 5 bases at V and 4 bases at J, leaving 6 bases unmatched. This CDR3 is 15 amino acids long. Sequencing was performed with immunoSEQ multiplex PCR; in TCRdb, only in-frame clones are kept and a portion is missing. Among around 45,000 clones listed, roughly 79% were seen once. This sequence joins TRBV2 and TRBJ2-3; 10 positions agree with TRBD1. The TCR sequence derives from a human donor with basal cell carcinoma. Specimen: PBMCs, collected before anti-PD-1 treatment. CDR3 coding DNA: TGTGCCAGCAGTCCCGGACAGGGGGTCCCAGATACGCAGTATTTT. It specifies CASSPGQGVPDTQYF.